A selection of T cell receptor beta chains follows, all from one sample in a study of blood T cell repertoires in COVID-19. Sequencing was performed with immunoSEQ multiplex PCR; in TCRdb, only in-frame clones are kept and a portion is missing. The data contain approximately 280,000 clones, approximately 90% of them seen just once; the ten biggest clones take up under 7%. Sequenced: peripheral blood. The receptor source for this set is a woman aged 25-40 years with COVID-19, enrolled during active disease. Each CDR3 is given with its conserved first and last residue. A D gene is named only where the DNA matches it firmly. Not every row has a clone size; where given, it reads once, few, many or a size class.

-	TRBV2	TRBJ1-4	-	CASSEAGFTGGNANEKLFF	TGTGCCAGCAGTGAAGCGGGGTTTACGGGGGGGAACGCTAATGAAAAACTGTTTTTT
-	TRBV4-2	TRBJ2-2	-	CASSQEASVAGELFF	TGTGCCAGCAGCCAAGAAGCTAGCGTGGCCGGGGAGCTGTTTTTT
TRBD2	TRBV19	TRBJ2-7	few	CASSRLAKRGEQYF	TGTGCCAGTAGTCGACTAGCGAAACGCGGGGAGCAGTACTTC
TRBD2	TRBV15	TRBJ2-1	-	CATSPLLGGGDNEQFF	TGTGCCACCAGCCCCCTTTTGGGCGGGGGGGACAATGAGCAGTTCTTC
-	TRBV5-4	TRBJ1-2	few	CASSLDSYGYTF	TGTGCCAGCAGCTTGGACAGCTATGGCTACACCTTC
TRBD2	TRBV19	TRBJ2-1	-	CASSPLTSGSSYNEQFF	TGTGCCAGTAGTCCCCTGACTAGCGGATCCTCCTACAATGAGCAGTTCTTC
TRBD2	TRBV7-3	TRBJ2-3	-	CASSLGLAGVSDTQYF	TGTGCCAGCAGCTTAGGACTAGCGGGAGTCTCAGATACGCAGTATTTT
TRBD1	TRBV2	TRBJ2-7	-	CASSPMDRAPYEQYF	TGTGCCAGCAGTCCCATGGACAGGGCGCCCTACGAGCAGTACTTC
TRBD2	TRBV7-2	TRBJ2-3	-	CASSIGTSASTDTQYF	TGTGCCAGCAGCATCGGGACTAGCGCTAGCACAGATACGCAGTATTTT
-	TRBV6-5	TRBJ2-7	-	CASNKYGGNPYEQYF	TGTGCCAGCAATAAATATGGGGGGAACCCCTACGAGCAGTACTTC
-	TRBV7-2	TRBJ2-3	-	CASSLLQTTDTQYF	TGTGCCAGCAGCTTACTACAGACCACAGATACGCAGTATTTT
TRBD2	TRBV5-1	TRBJ2-1	-	CASSTSGYNEQFF	TGCGCCAGCAGTACTAGCGGGTACAATGAGCAGTTCTTC
-	TRBV6-2/TRBV6-3	TRBJ2-7	-	CASSYDWLYEQYF	TGTGCCAGCAGTTACGACTGGCTCTACGAGCAGTACTTC
TRBD1	TRBV6-2/TRBV6-3	TRBJ2-2	-	CASSTPGQYTGELFF	TGTGCCAGCAGCACGCCGGGACAGTATACCGGGGAGCTGTTTTTT
-	TRBV5-1	TRBJ1-1	-	CASSSHRELNRMNTEAFF	TGCGCCAGCAGCTCCCACAGGGAACTCAATAGAATGAACACTGAAGCTTTCTTT
-	TRBV29-1	TRBJ1-5	few	CSVEDPGQPQHF	TGCAGCGTTGAAGATCCGGGTCAGCCCCAGCATTTT
TRBD1	TRBV6-5	TRBJ2-5	-	CATAGTVVEETQYF	TGTGCCACTGCTGGGACAGTCGTCGAAGAGACCCAGTACTTC
TRBD2	TRBV7-3	TRBJ2-1	-	CASRPDGGGLYNEQFF	TGTGCCAGCAGGCCCGACGGGGGAGGGCTGTACAATGAGCAGTTCTTC
-	TRBV24-1	TRBJ2-7	-	CATSDSSYEQYF	TGTGCCACCAGTGACAGCTCCTACGAGCAGTACTTC
-	TRBV12-3/TRBV12-4	TRBJ1-5	-	CASSLREPQHF	TGTGCCAGCAGTTTACGCGAGCCCCAGCATTTT
TRBD2	TRBV10-3	TRBJ2-7	-	CAISESSQVLAGRFGEQYF	TGTGCCATCAGTGAGTCGAGTCAAGTCCTAGCGGGAAGGTTCGGCGAGCAGTACTTC
TRBD2	TRBV25-1	TRBJ2-1	-	CASSELAGGPSEQFF	TGTGCCAGCAGTGAGTTAGCGGGAGGGCCTAGTGAGCAGTTCTTC
-	TRBV4-2	TRBJ2-2	-	CASSQTNTGELFF	TGTGCCAGCAGCCAAACTAACACCGGGGAGCTGTTTTTT
-	TRBV7-6	TRBJ1-1	-	CASSSGIEAFF	TGTGCCAGCAGCTCCGGGATCGAAGCTTTCTTT
-	TRBV5-3	TRBJ2-1	-	CARSLGTDRPSVSYNEQFF	TGTGCCAGAAGCTTGGGGACAGACCGGCCGTCCGTCTCCTACAATGAGCAGTTCTTC
-	TRBV27	TRBJ2-1	-	CASRQGRRSSYNEQFF	TGTGCCAGCAGACAGGGACGCAGGAGCTCCTACAATGAGCAGTTCTTC
-	TRBV9	TRBJ1-1	-	CASSPPGGSVTEAFF	TGTGCCAGCAGCCCGCCTGGCGGGAGTGTTACTGAAGCTTTCTTT